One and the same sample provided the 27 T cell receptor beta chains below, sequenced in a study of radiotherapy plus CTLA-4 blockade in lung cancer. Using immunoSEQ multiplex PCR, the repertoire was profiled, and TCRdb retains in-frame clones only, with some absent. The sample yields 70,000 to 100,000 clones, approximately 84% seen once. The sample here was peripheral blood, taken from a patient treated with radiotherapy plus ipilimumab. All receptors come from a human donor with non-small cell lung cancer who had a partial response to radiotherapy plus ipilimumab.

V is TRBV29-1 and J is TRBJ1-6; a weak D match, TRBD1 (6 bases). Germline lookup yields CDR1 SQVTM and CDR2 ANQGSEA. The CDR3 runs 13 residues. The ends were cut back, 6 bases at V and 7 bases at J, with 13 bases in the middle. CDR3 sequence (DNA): TGCAGCGTCGTGGACAGTTTAAATTCACCCCTCCACTTT. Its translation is CSVVDSLNSPLHF.

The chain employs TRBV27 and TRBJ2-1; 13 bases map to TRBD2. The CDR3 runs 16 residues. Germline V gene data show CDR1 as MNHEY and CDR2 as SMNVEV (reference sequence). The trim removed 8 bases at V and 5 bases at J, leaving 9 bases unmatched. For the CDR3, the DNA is TGTGCCAGCCTCCTACTAGCGGGAGGGCCAAACAATGAGCAGTTCTTC. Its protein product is CASLLLAGGPNNEQFF.

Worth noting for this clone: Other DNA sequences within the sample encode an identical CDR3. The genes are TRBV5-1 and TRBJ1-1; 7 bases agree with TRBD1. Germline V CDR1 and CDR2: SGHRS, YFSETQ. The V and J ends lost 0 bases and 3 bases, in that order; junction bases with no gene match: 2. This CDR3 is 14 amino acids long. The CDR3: CASSLAGGYTEAFF. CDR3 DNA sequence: TGCGCCAGCAGCTTGGCAGGGGGTTACACTGAAGCTTTCTTT.

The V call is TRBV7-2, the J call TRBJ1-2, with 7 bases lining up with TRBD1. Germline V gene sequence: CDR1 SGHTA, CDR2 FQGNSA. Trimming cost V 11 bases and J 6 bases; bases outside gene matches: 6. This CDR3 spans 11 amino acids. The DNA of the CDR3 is TGTGCCGGGGGGCAGGGGGATGGCTACACCTTC. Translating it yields CAGGQGDGYTF.

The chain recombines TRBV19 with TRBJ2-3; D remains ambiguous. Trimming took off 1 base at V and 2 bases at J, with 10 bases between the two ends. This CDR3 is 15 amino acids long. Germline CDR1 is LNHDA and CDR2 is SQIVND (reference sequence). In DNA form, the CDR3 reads TGTGCCAGTAGTATAGGAGTGTTTTACACAGATACGCAGTATTTT. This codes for CASSIGVFYTDTQYF. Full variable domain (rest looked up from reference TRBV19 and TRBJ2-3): DGGITQSPKYLFRKEGQNVTLSCEQNLNHDAMYWYRQDPGQGLRLIYYSQIVNDFQKGDIAEGYSVSREKKESFPLTVTSAQKNPTAFYLCASSIGVFYTDTQYFGPGTRLTVL.

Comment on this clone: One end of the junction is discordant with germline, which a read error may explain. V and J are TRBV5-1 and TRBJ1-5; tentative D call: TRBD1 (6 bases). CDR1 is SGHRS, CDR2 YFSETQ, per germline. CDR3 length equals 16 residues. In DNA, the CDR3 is TGCGCCAGCAGTTTGGACAGCGGTTATAGCAATCAGCCCCAGCATTTT. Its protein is CASSLDSGYSNQPQHF.

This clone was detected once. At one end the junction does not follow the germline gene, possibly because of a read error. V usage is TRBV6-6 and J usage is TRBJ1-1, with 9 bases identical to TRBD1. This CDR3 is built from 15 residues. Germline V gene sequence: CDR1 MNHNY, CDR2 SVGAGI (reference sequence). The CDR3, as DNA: TGTGCCAGCAGTAGGCTCGGACAGGGGAACCCTGAAGCTTTCTTT. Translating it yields CASSRLGQGNPEAFF.

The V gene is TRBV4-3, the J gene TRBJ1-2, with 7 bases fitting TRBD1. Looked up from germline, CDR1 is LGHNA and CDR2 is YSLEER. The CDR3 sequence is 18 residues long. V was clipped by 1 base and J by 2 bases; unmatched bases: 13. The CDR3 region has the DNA TGCGCCAGCAGCCAAGTGGCCGTGACAGGGCAAGGCAACTATGGCTACACCTTC. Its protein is CASSQVAVTGQGNYGYTF.

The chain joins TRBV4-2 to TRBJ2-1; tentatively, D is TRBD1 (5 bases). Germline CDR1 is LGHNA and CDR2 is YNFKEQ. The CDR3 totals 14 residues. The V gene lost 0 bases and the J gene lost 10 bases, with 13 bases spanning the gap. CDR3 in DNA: TGTGCCAGCAGCCAAGAACCTGGGGCCGGCGAGCAGTTCTTC. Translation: CASSQEPGAGEQFF.

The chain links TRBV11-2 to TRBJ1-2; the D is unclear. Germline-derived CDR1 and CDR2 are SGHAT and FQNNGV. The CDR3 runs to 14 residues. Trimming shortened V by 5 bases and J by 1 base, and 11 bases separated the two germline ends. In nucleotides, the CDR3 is TGTGCCAGCAGCCGGAGGGAGGGTAACTATGGCTACACCTTC. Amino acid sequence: CASSRREGNYGYTF.

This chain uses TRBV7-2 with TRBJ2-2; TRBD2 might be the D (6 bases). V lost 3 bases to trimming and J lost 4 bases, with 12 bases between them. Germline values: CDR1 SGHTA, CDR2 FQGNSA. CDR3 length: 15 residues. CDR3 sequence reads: CASSFYLGGTGELFF. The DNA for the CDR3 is TGTGCCAGCAGCTTTTACTTGGGGGGCACCGGGGAGCTGTTTTTT.

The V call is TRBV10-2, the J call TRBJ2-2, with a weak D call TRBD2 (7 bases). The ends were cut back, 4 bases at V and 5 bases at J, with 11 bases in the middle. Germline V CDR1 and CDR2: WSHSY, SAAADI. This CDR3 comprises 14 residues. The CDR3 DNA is TGCGCCAGCAGTGCCAGCGGGACAACCGGGGAGCTGTTTTTT. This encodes CASSASGTTGELFF.

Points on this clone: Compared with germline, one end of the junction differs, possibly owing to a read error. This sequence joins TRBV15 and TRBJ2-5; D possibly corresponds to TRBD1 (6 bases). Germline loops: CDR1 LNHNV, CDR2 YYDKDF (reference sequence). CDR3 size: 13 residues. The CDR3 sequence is CATSRDNRVGSNF. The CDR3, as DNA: TGTGCCACCAGCAGAGACAACAGGGTAGGGTCGAACTTC.

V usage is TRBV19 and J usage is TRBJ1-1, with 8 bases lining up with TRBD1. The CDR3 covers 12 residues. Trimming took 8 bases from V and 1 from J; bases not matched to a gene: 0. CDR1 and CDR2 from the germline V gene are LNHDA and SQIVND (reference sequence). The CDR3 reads CASGTGNTEAFF. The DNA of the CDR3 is TGTGCCAGTGGGACAGGGAACACTGAAGCTTTCTTT.

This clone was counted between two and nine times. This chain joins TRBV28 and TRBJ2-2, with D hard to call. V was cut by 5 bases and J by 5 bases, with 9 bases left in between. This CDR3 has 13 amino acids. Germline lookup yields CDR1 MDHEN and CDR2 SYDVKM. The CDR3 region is CASSRTATGELFF. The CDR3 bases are TGTGCCAGCAGTCGTACAGCAACCGGGGAGCTGTTTTTT.

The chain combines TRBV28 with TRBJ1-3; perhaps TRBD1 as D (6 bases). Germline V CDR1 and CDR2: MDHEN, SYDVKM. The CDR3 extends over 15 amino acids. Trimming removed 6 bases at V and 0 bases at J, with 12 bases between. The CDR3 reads CASSQGQTSGNTIYF. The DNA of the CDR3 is TGTGCCAGCAGCCAGGGACAAACCTCTGGAAACACCATATATTTT.

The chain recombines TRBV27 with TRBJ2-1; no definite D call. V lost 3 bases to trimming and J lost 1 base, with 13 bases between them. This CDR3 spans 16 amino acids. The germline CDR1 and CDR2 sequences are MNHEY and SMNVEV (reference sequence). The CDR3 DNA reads TGTGCCAGCAGTTTGTCCGGTATGATATCCTACAATGAGCAGTTCTTC. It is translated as CASSLSGMISYNEQFF.

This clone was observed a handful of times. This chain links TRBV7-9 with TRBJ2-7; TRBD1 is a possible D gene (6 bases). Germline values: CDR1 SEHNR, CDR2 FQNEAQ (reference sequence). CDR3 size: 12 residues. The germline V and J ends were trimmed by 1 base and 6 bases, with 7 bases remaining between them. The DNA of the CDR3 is TGTGCCAGCAGCTTAGAACAGGGCGAGCAGTACTTC. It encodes CASSLEQGEQYF.

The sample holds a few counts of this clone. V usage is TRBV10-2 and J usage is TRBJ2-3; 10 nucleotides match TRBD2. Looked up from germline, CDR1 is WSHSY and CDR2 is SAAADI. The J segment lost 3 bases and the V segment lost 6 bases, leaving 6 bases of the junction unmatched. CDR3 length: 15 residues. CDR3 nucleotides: TGCGCCAGCAGGGAGCGGGAGGGCCCGACAGATACGCAGTATTTT. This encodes CASREREGPTDTQYF.

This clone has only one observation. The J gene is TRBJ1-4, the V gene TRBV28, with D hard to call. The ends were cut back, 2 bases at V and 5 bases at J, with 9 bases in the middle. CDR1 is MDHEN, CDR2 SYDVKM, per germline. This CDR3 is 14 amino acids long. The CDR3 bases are TGTGCCAGCAGTTTAAGTACTTCGAATGAAAAACTGTTTTTT. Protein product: CASSLSTSNEKLFF. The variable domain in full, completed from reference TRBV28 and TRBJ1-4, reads DVKVTQSSRYLVKRTGEKVFLECVQDMDHENMFWYRQDPGLGLRLIYFSYDVKMKEKGDIPEGYSVSREKKERFSLILESASTNQTSMYLCASSLSTSNEKLFFGSGTQLSVL.

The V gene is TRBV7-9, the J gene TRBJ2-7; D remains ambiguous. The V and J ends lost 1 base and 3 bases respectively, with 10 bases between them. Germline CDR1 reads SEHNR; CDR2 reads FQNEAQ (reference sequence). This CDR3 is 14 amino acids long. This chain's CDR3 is CASSLDPKLYEQYF. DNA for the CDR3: TGTGCCAGCAGCTTAGATCCCAAGCTCTACGAGCAGTACTTC.

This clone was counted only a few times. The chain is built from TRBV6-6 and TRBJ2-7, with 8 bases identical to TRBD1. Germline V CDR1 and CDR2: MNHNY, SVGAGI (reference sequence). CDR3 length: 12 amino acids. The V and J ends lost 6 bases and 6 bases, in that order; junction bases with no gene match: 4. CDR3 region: CASRRTGTEQYV. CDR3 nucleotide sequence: TGTGCCAGCAGAAGGACAGGGACCGAGCAGTACGTC.

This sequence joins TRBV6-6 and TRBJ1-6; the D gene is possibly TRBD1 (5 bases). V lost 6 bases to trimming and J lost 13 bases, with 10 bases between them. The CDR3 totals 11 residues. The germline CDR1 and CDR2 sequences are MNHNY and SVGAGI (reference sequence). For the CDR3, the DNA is TGTGCCAGCAGGCTCGGGGGTCCCCTCCACTTT. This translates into CASRLGGPLHF.

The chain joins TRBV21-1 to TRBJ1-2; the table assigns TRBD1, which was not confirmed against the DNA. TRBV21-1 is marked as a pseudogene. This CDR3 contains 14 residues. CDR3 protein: CASSKDHRKAGYTF. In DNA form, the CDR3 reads TGTGCCAGCAGCAAAGATCACAGGAAGGCGGGCTACACCTTC.

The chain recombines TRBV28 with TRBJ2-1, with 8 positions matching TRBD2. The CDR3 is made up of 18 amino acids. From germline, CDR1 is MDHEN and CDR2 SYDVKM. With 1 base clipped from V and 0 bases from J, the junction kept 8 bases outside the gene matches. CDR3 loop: CASSLSGLAGSSYNEQFF. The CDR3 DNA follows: TGTGCCAGCAGTTTATCCGGGCTAGCGGGCAGCTCCTACAATGAGCAGTTCTTC.

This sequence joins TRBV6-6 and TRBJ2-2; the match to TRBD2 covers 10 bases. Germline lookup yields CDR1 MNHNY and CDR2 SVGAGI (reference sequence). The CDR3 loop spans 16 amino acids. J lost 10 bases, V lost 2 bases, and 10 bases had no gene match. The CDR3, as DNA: TGTGCCAGCAGTTACACACGGGTAGGGACTAGCGAGGAGCTGTTTTTT. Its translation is CASSYTRVGTSEELFF.

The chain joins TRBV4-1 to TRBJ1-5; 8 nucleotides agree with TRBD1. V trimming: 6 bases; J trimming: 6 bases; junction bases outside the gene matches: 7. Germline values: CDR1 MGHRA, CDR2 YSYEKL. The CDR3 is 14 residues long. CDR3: CASRGTGRGQPQHF. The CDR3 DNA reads TGCGCCAGCAGGGGGACAGGTCGTGGTCAGCCCCAGCATTTT.